The entry below gives a single T cell receptor (beta chain) sequence along with its context. UMI-labeled TRB cDNA libraries were prepared by 5' RACE. TCRdb re-called the 5' RACE reads; every CDR3 protein appears as one record, without DNA. The specimen's table records around 90,000 distinct CDR3 sequences. The data are from a study of CXCR3-negative and CXCR3-positive naive CD8 T cells. The sequencing input was naive CXCR3- CD8+ T cells from blood. This sample's subset: CD45RO-CCR7+CD27+CD95- naive CD8+ T cells lacking CXCR3 (TNR3-). This receptor was obtained from a human donor in good health. Some clones in this sample may be carry-over from other donors' samples.

This CDR3 reads CASSLFGLRSYEQYF. The J gene is TRBJ2-7, the V gene TRBV27. The CDR3 spans 15 residues. CDR1 MNHEY and CDR2 SMNVEV come from the germline V gene (reference sequence).